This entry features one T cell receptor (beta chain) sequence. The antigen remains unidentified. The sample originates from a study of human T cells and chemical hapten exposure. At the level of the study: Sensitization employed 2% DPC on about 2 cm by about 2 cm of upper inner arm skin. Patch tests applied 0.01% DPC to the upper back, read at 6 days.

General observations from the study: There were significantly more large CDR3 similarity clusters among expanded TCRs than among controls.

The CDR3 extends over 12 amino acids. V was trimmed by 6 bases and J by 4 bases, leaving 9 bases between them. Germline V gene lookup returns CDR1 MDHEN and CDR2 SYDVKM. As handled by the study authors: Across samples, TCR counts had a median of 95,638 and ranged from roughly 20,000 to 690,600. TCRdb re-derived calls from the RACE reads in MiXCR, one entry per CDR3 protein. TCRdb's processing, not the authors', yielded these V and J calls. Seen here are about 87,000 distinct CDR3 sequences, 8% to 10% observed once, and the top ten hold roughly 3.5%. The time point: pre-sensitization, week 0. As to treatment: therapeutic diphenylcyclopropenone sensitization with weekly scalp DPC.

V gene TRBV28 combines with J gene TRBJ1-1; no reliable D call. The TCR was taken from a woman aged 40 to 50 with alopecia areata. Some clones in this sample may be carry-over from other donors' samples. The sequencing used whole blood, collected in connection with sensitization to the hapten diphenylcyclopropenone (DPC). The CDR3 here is CASRPLSTEAFF. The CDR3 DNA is TGTGCCAGCAGGCCCCTCAGCACTGAAGCTTTCTTT.